These 4 T cell receptor beta chains were sequenced from one sample in a study of PD-1 blockade in classical Hodgkin lymphoma. Data came from immunoSEQ multiplex PCR; TCRdb stores just in-frame clones and leaves some out. The repertoire has about 85,000 clones, around 90% of them found once; the top ten carry approximately 2.5%. Relapses following autologous stem cell transplantation were seen in all patients, with brentuximab vedotin exposure varying. This material consisted of peripheral blood mononuclear cells (PBMCs), taken before the second cycle of nivolumab. The receptor set was obtained from a human donor with classical Hodgkin lymphoma.

The rearrangement joins TRBV6-1 to TRBJ2-5, with 7 bases matching TRBD1. CDR3 length equals 14 residues. V shed 1 base and J 5 bases; nucleotides not matched to a gene: 4. Germline CDR1 reads MNHNS; CDR2 reads SASEGT. CDR3 sequence: CASSEEGAWETQYF. The CDR3 DNA follows: TGTGCCAGCAGTGAAGAGGGGGCCTGGGAGACCCAGTACTTC.

This sequence joins TRBV6-6 and TRBJ2-5; D is unresolved. Trimming stripped 4 bases from V and 5 bases from J, with 5 bases between. In germline, CDR1 is MNHNY, CDR2 SVGAGI (reference sequence). This CDR3 spans 11 amino acids. CDR3 DNA sequence: TGTGCCAGCAGTTTTGGGGAGACCCAGTACTTC. Amino acid sequence: CASSFGETQYF.

The rearrangement links TRBV6-5 to TRBJ2-1; the D is unclear. V lost 2 bases to trimming and J lost 7 bases, with 12 bases between them. CDR3 length equals 14 residues. CDR1 MNHEY and CDR2 SVGAGI come from the germline V gene. CDR3: CASSYVANRNEQFF. In DNA form, the CDR3 reads TGTGCCAGCAGTTACGTTGCTAATCGGAATGAGCAGTTCTTC.

The chain has TRBV5-4 and TRBJ2-7; 11 nucleotides align to TRBD2. The trim removed 3 bases at V and 0 bases at J, leaving 17 bases unmatched. The CDR3 contains 20 residues. CDR1 is SGHNT and CDR2 is YYREEE in the germline V gene (reference sequence). This CDR3 reads CASSSDRTGVTSGSSYEQYF. DNA for the CDR3: TGTGCCAGCAGCTCGGATCGGACAGGAGTAACTAGCGGGAGCTCCTACGAGCAGTACTTC.